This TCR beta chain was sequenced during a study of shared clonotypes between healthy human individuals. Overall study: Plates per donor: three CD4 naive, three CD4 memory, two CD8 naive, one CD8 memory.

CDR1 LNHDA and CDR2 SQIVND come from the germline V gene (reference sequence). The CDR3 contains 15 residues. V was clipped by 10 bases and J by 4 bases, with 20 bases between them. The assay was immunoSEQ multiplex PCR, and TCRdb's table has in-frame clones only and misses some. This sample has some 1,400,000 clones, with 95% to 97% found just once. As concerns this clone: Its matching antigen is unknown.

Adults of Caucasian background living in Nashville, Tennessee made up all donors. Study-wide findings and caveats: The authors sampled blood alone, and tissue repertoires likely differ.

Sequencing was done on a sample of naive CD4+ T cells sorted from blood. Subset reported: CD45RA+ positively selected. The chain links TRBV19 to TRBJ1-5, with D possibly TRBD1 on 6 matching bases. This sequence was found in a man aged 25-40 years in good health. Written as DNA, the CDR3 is TGTGCCACCTGCGTCTCTGGGGGGACAAATCAGCCCCAGCATTTT. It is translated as CATCVSGGTNQPQHF.